A selection of T cell receptor beta chains follows, all from one sample in a study of cytomegalovirus exposure and HLA in healthy donors. TCRdb's copy holds only in-frame clones and misses some; the assay was immunoSEQ multiplex PCR. In the table there are about 210,000 clones, almost 80% of which are singletons. What was sequenced was PBMCs. The receptors here all came from a male donor in good health and CMV-seronegative. CDR3s include the opening cysteine and the closing phenylalanine or tryptophan. Each record gives: D gene, J gene, V gene, clone size, CDR3 protein, CDR3 DNA. A D gene is named only where the DNA matches it firmly. The size field is filled for only some rows; it gives once, few, many or a size class.

>TRBD2|TRBJ2-5|TRBV7-2|NA
CASSLLAVGGETQYF
TGTGCCAGCAGCTTACTCGCGGTGGGAGGGGAGACCCAGTACTTC
>TRBD1|TRBJ1-2|TRBV30|NA
CAWSIGTGEGYTF
TGTGCCTGGAGTATAGGGACAGGAGAAGGCTACACCTTC
>NA|TRBJ1-2|TRBV7-9|NA
CASSFSGAQGYGYTF
TGTGCCAGCAGCTTCAGTGGGGCGCAAGGATATGGCTACACCTTC
>TRBD2|TRBJ2-3|TRBV5-6|NA
CASSLKRGASTDTQYF
TGTGCCAGCAGCTTGAAGCGGGGGGCTAGCACAGATACGCAGTATTTT
>NA|TRBJ2-7|TRBV7-2|NA
CASSSVYYEQYF
TGTGCCAGCAGCTCGGTATACTACGAGCAGTACTTC
>NA|TRBJ2-7|TRBV28|once
CASSLWYRRTYEQYF
TGTGCCAGCAGTTTATGGTACAGGAGAACATACGAGCAGTACTTC
>NA|TRBJ1-5|TRBV10-3|NA
CAISDVGGTQPQHF
TGTGCCATCAGTGATGTGGGGGGAACTCAGCCCCAGCATTTT
>NA|TRBJ1-1|TRBV30|NA
CAWIPRLSNTEAFF
TGTGCCTGGATCCCCAGGCTGTCGAACACTGAAGCTTTCTTT
>NA|TRBJ1-1|TRBV9|few
CASSVAGNTEAFF
TGTGCCAGCAGCGTAGCAGGGAACACTGAAGCTTTCTTT
>TRBD1|TRBJ2-3|TRBV2|NA
CASTGTGDLRFTDTQYF
TGTGCCAGCACCGGGACAGGGGACCTAAGGTTCACAGATACGCAGTATTTT
>TRBD2|TRBJ2-7|TRBV5-4|few
CASSLDGGGNSEQYF
TGTGCCAGCAGCTTGGACGGGGGGGGAAATAGCGAGCAGTACTTC
>NA|TRBJ2-2|TRBV11-3|NA
CASTGWRTNTGELFF
TGTGCCAGCACAGGGTGGCGGACGAACACCGGGGAGCTGTTTTTT
>TRBD1|TRBJ1-3|TRBV28|NA
CASSLGQGAGNTIYF
TGTGCCAGCAGTCTGGGACAGGGGGCTGGAAACACCATATATTTT
>NA|TRBJ1-1|TRBV28|NA
CASSSRDRPNTEAFF
TGTGCCAGCAGTTCCCGAGACAGACCGAACACTGAAGCTTTCTTT
>TRBD1|TRBJ1-2|TRBV7-2|NA
CASSAGQVYGYTF
TGTGCCAGCAGCGCGGGACAGGTCTATGGCTACACCTTC
>NA|TRBJ1-1|TRBV5-4|NA
CASSLGLKAGEAFF
TGTGCCAGCAGCTTGGGCCTTAAGGCGGGTGAAGCTTTCTTT